This TCR beta chain derives from a study of blood T cell repertoires in COVID-19 (dated by TCRdb to the early 2020s). Study-wide context: Collaborator samples came from the United States, Italy and Spain and covered acute and convalescent phases of COVID-19. A de-identified subject ID, COVID-19 status, age in years and sex were almost always included in the sample metadata. The prospective study material was composed of cDNA or gDNA derived from T cells, B-cell-depleted T cells, or PBMCs. The samples were drawn from two sources: the first 160 participants of the ongoing ImmuneRACE study, and 1,000 to 1,500 subjects contributed by 6 global collaborators. A freely available public database, intended as a resource for researchers studying the immune response to SARS-CoV-2, is where the repertoires were released. The dataset comprised deeply sampled blood TCRbeta repertoires from subjects exposed to, actively infected with, or recovered from COVID-19. Where HLA class I and class II types were available, the types were taken from metadata supplied by the sample provider, not from assay-based typing. What the study reported, not specific to this receptor: The amount of clinical and demographic metadata varied by source and participant and was provided uncurated.

Each collaborating institution followed its own protocols to collect whole blood in K2EDTA tubes. For TCRbeta analysis, collaborators shipped samples as frozen whole blood, isolated PBMCs, or DNA extracted from either of those sample types. As concerns this clone: Its antigen remains undetermined. Base qualities were left out, and no much larger clone turns up one base away.

The CDR3 sequence holds 15 residues, the cysteine and phenylalanine included. The entry retains the CDR3 DNA only, 45 bases that are in frame from base 1. Trimming costs V 0 bases and J 7 bases, and their ends lie 14 bases apart. In the germline V gene, CDR1 corresponds to SGHRS and CDR2 to YFSETQ. TCRbeta CDR3 regions were amplified from genomic DNA by means of the immunoSEQ Assay, a bias-controlled multiplex PCR. Per the original workflow: Within the assay, amplification of reference gene primers was used to estimate how many nucleated cells each sample contained. To quantify the absolute abundance of each unique TCRbeta CDR3 rearrangement, sequence reads were collapsed and filtered. For each sample, productive Simpson clonality was calculated by taking the square root of Simpson's diversity index across productive rearrangements. Held by TCRdb, this immuneACCESS table contains in-frame sequences only and omits some clones. Under half of the omission traces to an unresolved V gene where checked; the cause of the rest is unknown. V and J calls and clone size are given by that table; D and trimming were obtained from the DNA. The sample contains under 250,000 clones, 88% of them found a single time. The top ten hold approximately 2.6% of the sample.

This TCR was recovered from a woman aged 60-75 years with acute or convalescent COVID-19. Sequences were obtained from peripheral blood. The rearrangement combines TRBV5-1 with TRBJ2-1; TRBD2 is a possible D gene, resting on 5 matching bases. CDR3 protein: CASSLDGPGINEQFF. The nucleotides are TGCGCCAGCAGCTTGGACGGCCCGGGGATTAATGAGCAGTTCTTC.